A single sample gave rise to the 21 T cell receptor beta chains below, sequenced in a study of blood T cell repertoires in COVID-19. Here immunoSEQ multiplex PCR was the method, and the copy in TCRdb shows in-frame clones only, minus some. This sample has about 350,000 clones; about 88% occur once, and the top ten carry around 0.92%. Sequencing used PBMCs or T cells enriched from blood (not recorded which). All receptors derive from a woman in her 30s who had been exposed to COVID-19.

This clone has just one count. The chain recombines TRBV18 with TRBJ2-3, with unresolved D. The V gene's germline CDR1 is KGHSH and CDR2 LQKENI. The CDR3 sequence is 14 residues long. The V and J ends lost 3 bases and 2 bases respectively, with 9 bases between them. Here the CDR3 reads CASSPAVTTDTQYF. For the CDR3, the DNA is TGTGCCAGCTCACCGGCCGTTACCACAGATACGCAGTATTTT.

The genes are TRBV5-4 and TRBJ2-1; 10 bases line up with TRBD2. Unmatched junction bases numbered 5, after V lost 1 base and J lost 4 bases. Germline lookup yields CDR1 SGHNT and CDR2 YYREEE (reference sequence). The CDR3 runs 16 residues. CDR3 in DNA: TGTGCCAGCAGCTTGTACCTACTAGCGGGATACAATGAGCAGTTCTTC. Encoded protein: CASSLYLLAGYNEQFF. The full variable domain, completed using reference TRBV5-4 and TRBJ2-1, is ETGVTQSPTHLIKTRGQQVTLRCSSQSGHNTVSWYQQALGQGPQFIFQYYREEENGRGNFPPRFSGLQFPNYSSELNVNALELDDSALYLCASSLYLLAGYNEQFFGPGTRLTVL.

This clone was observed once. This sequence joins TRBV28 and TRBJ1-3, with D perhaps TRBD1 (5 bases). The CDR3 spans 16 residues. Trimming removed 7 bases from V and 3 bases from J, with 19 bases in between. Germline V gene lookup returns CDR1 MDHEN and CDR2 SYDVKM. CDR3 residues: CASIRSGDSLGNTIYF. Written as DNA, the CDR3 is TGTGCCAGCATAAGATCGGGGGATTCCCTTGGAAACACCATATATTTT.

The chain couples TRBV27 to TRBJ2-1; D is perhaps TRBD1 (6 bases). CDR1 and CDR2 (germline): MNHEY, SMNVEV (reference sequence). This CDR3 contains 15 residues. With 5 bases removed from V and 1 base from J, the gap between germline ends came to 12 bases. CDR3 coding DNA: TGTGCCAGCAGTACACCAGGGGCATCCTACAATGAGCAGTTCTTC. Protein product: CASSTPGASYNEQFF.

The V call is TRBV18, the J call TRBJ1-3; D unresolved. Trimming pared 3 bases from V and 3 bases from J, leaving 12 bases between. From germline, CDR1 is KGHSH and CDR2 LQKENI. This CDR3 spans 15 amino acids. The CDR3 coding sequence is TGTGCCAGCTCACCGATTACCGCAGGTGGAAACACCATATATTTT. Translated, it gives CASSPITAGGNTIYF. Full variable domain (missing parts from reference TRBV18 and TRBJ1-3): NAGVMQNPRHLVRRRGQEARLRCSPMKGHSHVYWYRQLPEEGLKFMVYLQKENIIDESGMPKERFSAEFPKEGPSILRIQQVVRGDSAAYFCASSPITAGGNTIYFGEGSWLTVV.

The table lists this clone with many counts. J is TRBJ1-1 and V is TRBV9, with D maybe TRBD1 (5 bases). The germline gives CDR1 SGDLS, CDR2 YYNGEE. The CDR3 is 16 residues long. V was shortened by 0 bases and J by 1 base, with 13 bases between the two germline ends. CDR3 nucleotides: TGTGCCAGCAGCGTAGCCTACAGGCTGACGAACACTGAAGCTTTCTTT. It is translated as CASSVAYRLTNTEAFF.

The sample holds a few counts of this clone. The V gene is TRBV6-5, the J gene TRBJ1-2, with 7 positions matching TRBD1. With V trimmed by 0 bases and J by 4 bases, 5 bases remained unmatched. The CDR3 runs 15 residues. CDR1 is MNHEY and CDR2 is SVGAGI in the germline V gene. CDR3 DNA sequence: TGTGCCAGCAGTTACTCGACAGGGCAGAGCTATGGCTACACCTTC. Translated: CASSYSTGQSYGYTF.

The rearrangement uses TRBV7-8 and TRBJ1-1; D is unclear. Trimming took off 5 bases at V and 0 bases at J, with 19 bases between the two ends. The CDR3 loop spans 17 amino acids. Per germline, CDR1 SGHVS and CDR2 FQNEAQ. CDR3 in DNA: TGTGCCAGCAGCCCCATAAGGCACAGCCTATTGAACACTGAAGCTTTCTTT. This encodes CASSPIRHSLLNTEAFF.

A note on this clone: The same CDR3 is also encoded by other DNA sequences in this sample. The chain recombines TRBV27 with TRBJ2-4, with D maybe TRBD2 (6 bases). CDR1 and CDR2 from the germline V gene are MNHEY and SMNVEV (reference sequence). This CDR3 spans 12 amino acids. V gave up 6 bases and J gave up 6 bases, with 9 bases separating them. The CDR3 coding sequence is TGTGCCAGCAGGGGGGGAGTAAACATTCAGTACTTC. Amino acid sequence: CASRGGVNIQYF.

The chain carries TRBV5-1 and TRBJ2-5, with TRBD1 identical over 7 bases. Trimming removed 2 bases from V and 3 bases from J; junction bases left unmatched: 7. Germline loops: CDR1 SGHRS, CDR2 YFSETQ. The CDR3 spans 15 residues. CDR3 protein: CASSLMGTDEETQYF. As DNA, the CDR3 is TGCGCCAGCAGCTTAATGGGGACAGATGAAGAGACCCAGTACTTC. Filled out from reference TRBV5-1 and TRBJ2-5, the complete variable domain reads KAGVTQTPRYLIKTRGQQVTLSCSPISGHRSVSWYQQTPGQGLQFLFEYFSETQRNKGNFPGRFSGRQFSNSRSEMNVSTLELGDSALYLCASSLMGTDEETQYFGPGTRLLVL.

The genes are TRBV7-8 and TRBJ1-5; maybe TRBD1 (5 bases). Looked up from germline, CDR1 is SGHVS and CDR2 is FQNEAQ. This CDR3 is built from 15 residues. Trimming cost V 4 bases and J 0 bases, with 10 bases left between them. The CDR3 region has the DNA TGTGCCAGCAGCTCTCAGGGTAATAGCAATCAGCCCCAGCATTTT. It translates to CASSSQGNSNQPQHF.

This clone occurred once. The chain recombines TRBV11-2 with TRBJ1-1; 7 nucleotides agree with TRBD1. V was pared by 4 bases and J by 10 bases, with 15 bases of the junction left unmatched. CDR1 and CDR2 from the germline V gene are SGHAT and FQNNGV. The CDR3 is 15 residues long. The CDR3 protein is CASSYGGQAGGAAFF. In DNA form, the CDR3 reads TGTGCCAGCAGCTATGGCGGACAGGCGGGAGGTGCAGCTTTCTTT.

This chain uses TRBV11-2 with TRBJ1-6; maybe TRBD1 (6 bases). CDR3 size: 19 residues. The germline V and J ends were trimmed by 5 bases and 0 bases, with 20 bases remaining between them. Germline-derived CDR1 and CDR2 are SGHAT and FQNNGV. The CDR3 protein is CASSTHRDWGSSYNSPLHF. CDR3 bases: TGTGCCAGCAGCACCCACAGGGATTGGGGCAGCTCCTATAATTCACCCCTCCACTTT.

The rearrangement links TRBV5-6 to TRBJ1-5; D remains unclear. The CDR3 runs 14 residues. Trimming removed 0 bases from V and 9 bases from J, with 13 bases in between. Germline V gene sequence: CDR1 SGHDT, CDR2 YYEEEE. The CDR3 DNA reads as TGTGCCAGCAGCTTGGGGTCAGGCCCAGGGCCCCAGCATTTT. Translated, it gives CASSLGSGPGPQHF.

The chain uses TRBV6-4 and TRBJ1-2; maybe TRBD1 (6 bases). Germline V CDR1 and CDR2: MRHNA, SNTAGT. Trimming shortened V by 6 bases and J by 7 bases, and 24 bases separated the two germline ends. CDR3 length: 16 amino acids. CDR3 in amino acids: CASSPRPGGDTSGYTF. The DNA for the CDR3 is TGTGCCAGCAGCCCCAGGCCCGGTGGGGACACATCTGGCTACACCTTC.

This chain joins TRBV5-1 and TRBJ2-5; tentatively, D is TRBD1 (5 bases). Germline CDR1 and CDR2: SGHRS and YFSETQ. The CDR3 is 17 residues long. V lost 0 bases, J lost 1 base, and 16 bases lay in between. CDR3 loop: CASSLEGEFATQETQYF. The DNA for the CDR3 is TGCGCCAGCAGCTTGGAAGGGGAATTCGCTACCCAAGAGACCCAGTACTTC.

The chain links TRBV5-4 to TRBJ2-7; 11 bases fit TRBD2. V lost 0 bases, J lost 6 bases, and 8 bases stayed unmatched. The CDR3 runs to 16 residues. CDR1 is SGHNT, CDR2 YYREEE, per germline (reference sequence). The CDR3 DNA reads as TGTGCCAGCAGCTTGGGGAATAGCGGGAGGGCCGCCGAGCAGTACTTC. It codes for CASSLGNSGRAAEQYF.

This chain joins TRBV24-1 and TRBJ2-5; D is possibly TRBD1 (5 bases). CDR1 KGHDR and CDR2 SFDVKD come from the germline V gene. The CDR3 extends over 15 amino acids. Trimming took 3 bases from V and 2 from J, leaving 12 bases between them. CDR3 protein: CATSDTAGKQETQYF. The CDR3 DNA reads as TGTGCCACCAGTGATACAGCAGGGAAGCAAGAGACCCAGTACTTC.

The chain carries TRBV9 and TRBJ2-2; possibly TRBD2 for D (7 bases). V lost 0 bases and J lost 6, with 21 bases in between. The CDR3 runs to 18 residues. Germline CDR1 reads SGDLS; CDR2 reads YYNGEE. CDR3 residues: CASSVGGGPLGGSGELFF. The CDR3 DNA is TGTGCCAGCAGCGTAGGGGGGGGGCCCCTCGGCGGTTCCGGGGAGCTGTTTTTT. The full variable domain, completed using reference TRBV9 and TRBJ2-2, is DSGVTQTPKHLITATGQRVTLRCSPRSGDLSVYWYQQSLDQGLQFLIQYYNGEERAKGNILERFSAQQFPDLHSELNLSSLELGDSALYFCASSVGGGPLGGSGELFFGEGSRLTVL.

The J gene is TRBJ1-2, the V gene TRBV7-8; 7 nucleotides agree with TRBD1. The CDR3 is 19 residues long. Trimming cost V 2 bases and J 4 bases; bases outside gene matches: 19. In germline, CDR1 is SGHVS, CDR2 FQNEAQ. CDR3 sequence: CASSLPAQGWPLSAYGYTF. The CDR3, as DNA: TGTGCCAGCAGCTTACCAGCACAGGGGTGGCCGCTCTCCGCCTATGGCTACACCTTC.

This clone was recorded only once. This chain links TRBV5-1 with TRBJ1-1, with D tentatively TRBD1 (5 bases). The CDR3 is made up of 14 amino acids. Trimming pared 0 bases from V and 1 base from J, leaving 7 bases between. Germline V gives CDR1 SGHRS, CDR2 YFSETQ. CDR3 in amino acids: CASSLDRRNTEAFF. CDR3 nucleotide sequence: TGCGCCAGCAGCTTGGACAGGAGGAACACTGAAGCTTTCTTT.